Listed below are T cell receptor beta chains from one sample, sequenced in a study of blood T cell repertoires in COVID-19. Measured with immunoSEQ multiplex PCR; TCRdb has only the in-frame clones, and not every one. This table holds tens of thousands of clones, approximately 78% found once. The sequenced sample consisted of peripheral blood. These receptors all come from a man in his sixties with COVID-19, enrolled during active disease. Both conserved end residues are trimmed from each CDR3. The D gene is left open where the match is weak. Clone size, where shown, is once, few, many, or a class for clones that have expanded.

V gene	D gene	J gene	clone size	CDR3 protein
TRBV3-1/TRBV3-2	.	TRBJ2-7	.	ASSQDITGSYEQY
TRBV6-6	TRBD1	TRBJ2-7	.	ASNDRGNAQY
TRBV6-2/TRBV6-3	.	TRBJ2-3	.	ASSLRGTPGGTDTQY
TRBV25-1	.	TRBJ2-1	.	ASSEFKLIPYNEQF
TRBV6-5	.	TRBJ2-1	.	ASRRDTSSYNEQF
TRBV9	TRBD2	TRBJ2-5	.	ASSAGTSGSETQY
TRBV5-1	.	TRBJ2-2	.	ASSLPRGDRQAGELF
TRBV13	TRBD1	TRBJ1-2	.	ASSLGRQGENYGYT
TRBV10-2	TRBD2	TRBJ2-1	.	ASSESTPGGDPFSYNEQF
TRBV19	TRBD1	TRBJ1-4	once	ASSTRGQKDNEKLF
TRBV7-7	TRBD2	TRBJ2-2	.	ASKAGANTGELF
TRBV7-2	.	TRBJ1-5	few	ASSPAGGPQPQH
TRBV27	TRBD1	TRBJ2-3	.	ASSFFPTGLKTDTQY
TRBV5-1	.	TRBJ1-4	.	ASSRGLDNEKLF
TRBV3-1/TRBV3-2	.	TRBJ1-3	.	ASSQAVSRGPSGNTIY
TRBV18	TRBD1	TRBJ1-1	.	ASSPDREGTEAF
TRBV19	.	TRBJ1-2	.	ASGGREAKGHGYT
TRBV3-1/TRBV3-2	.	TRBJ2-7	.	ASSQVAFYEQY
TRBV4-3	.	TRBJ1-6	.	ASSQFTENSPLH
TRBV11-2	TRBD1	TRBJ2-3	.	ASWHRDRVSGGTQY
TRBV5-4	.	TRBJ1-1	.	ASTVGVNTEAF
TRBV9	.	TRBJ2-5	.	ASSVAGLPETQY
TRBV6-5	.	TRBJ2-7	.	ASSQHYEQY
TRBV7-2	TRBD2	TRBJ2-2	.	ASSFGLGITGELF
TRBV7-3	TRBD1	TRBJ1-5	.	ASSTTGEGQPQH
TRBV2	TRBD1	TRBJ2-5	.	ASKQGETQY
TRBV7-2	.	TRBJ1-4	.	ASSAREGVGKLF
TRBV7-9	TRBD1	TRBJ1-4	.	ASSIDRGGEKLF
TRBV7-2	TRBD1	TRBJ2-1	few	ASSRQGFEQF
TRBV4-3	.	TRBJ1-4	.	ASSQADSTNEKLF
TRBV4-2	TRBD1	TRBJ2-3	.	ASRGQGFSDTQY
TRBV5-4	.	TRBJ2-5	.	ASSTPRGQETQY
TRBV18	.	TRBJ2-5	.	ASSPGHSQETQY
TRBV6-1	TRBD1	TRBJ1-2	.	ASSEAARGSYGYT
TRBV9	TRBD1	TRBJ1-6	.	ASSARDSDNSPLH
TRBV3-1/TRBV3-2	.	TRBJ1-1	.	ASSRRGGVNTEAF
TRBV9	.	TRBJ2-2	.	ASSGRNTGELF
TRBV12-3/TRBV12-4	TRBD1	TRBJ1-1	.	ASSRDSAEAF
TRBV19	TRBD1	TRBJ2-4	.	ASRMGDSENIQY
TRBV27	TRBD1	TRBJ1-2	once	ASRTHGGGNYGYT
TRBV18	TRBD1	TRBJ2-1	.	ASSPQGQGTEQF
TRBV7-9	.	TRBJ2-5	.	ASSLRWGGEETQY
TRBV10-3	TRBD2	TRBJ2-7	.	AISEDRSGGALKQY
TRBV5-4	TRBD1	TRBJ1-1	.	ASSSGQGWETEAF
TRBV5-5	.	TRBJ2-6	.	ASSLEGVGANVLT
TRBV6-5	TRBD1	TRBJ2-7	.	ASNPGTGNRYEQY
TRBV5-1	.	TRBJ2-1	.	ASSRLTGGFRYNEQF
TRBV3-1/TRBV3-2	TRBD1	TRBJ2-1	.	ASSQGTGSFNEQF
TRBV9	TRBD1	TRBJ1-2	.	ASSVAAQGVGYT
TRBV7-3	.	TRBJ2-3	.	ASSSDSSTQY
TRBV10-3	.	TRBJ2-7	.	AISADQGSLYEQY
TRBV30	.	TRBJ1-5	.	AWGHDSSQPQH
TRBV5-6	.	TRBJ2-7	.	ASSLTGTRYEQY
TRBV7-3	.	TRBJ2-1	.	ASSLTPRGGYRGNEQF
TRBV7-9	.	TRBJ2-5	once	ASSSRGLADRETQY